This T cell receptor (beta chain) comes out of a study of spatial heterogeneity in lung cancer. TCR cDNA molecules each had a unique molecular identifier. Via MiXCR, TCRdb re-called the 5' RACE reads, giving one row per CDR3 protein. The table includes 25,000 or so distinct CDR3 sequences, roughly 4.8% detected once. This clonotype was seen ten or more times. Time point described: sample taken at primary tumor resection. Frozen PBMC, nontumor lung or tumor provided whole RNA, which was sequenced unsorted. Sequences were derived from PBMCs, sampled at surgery. This clonotype was sampled from a male donor with early-stage non-small cell lung cancer.

CDR3 sequence (DNA): TGTGCCAGCAGCCAGCCTAGCGGGGGGAGAGCCAAAAACATTCAGTACTTC. Its protein is CASSQPSGGRAKNIQYF. The chain combines TRBV7-2 with TRBJ2-4, with 11 bases lining up with TRBD2. Losses at the gene ends were 5 bases for V and 0 bases for J; bases not matched to a gene: 6. Per germline, CDR1 SGHTA and CDR2 FQGNSA. The CDR3 extends over 17 amino acids.